This T cell receptor beta chain was captured in a study of metastatic and nonmetastatic thyroid tumors. TCRdb re-analyzed the PCR reads through MiXCR. The sample lists about 93,000 clones, less than 10% occurring once. The entire patient cohort was treatment-naive prior to thyroid surgery. In this sample, this clone turned up a few times. The CDR3 runs 17 residues. Germline lookup yields CDR1 MNHEY and CDR2 SVGAGI. J gave up 4 bases and V 0 bases, and 8 bases lay outside the gene matches. The sample consisted of blood. The chain is built from TRBV6-5 and TRBJ2-2; 7 bases align to TRBD2. The clonotype originates from a female donor with papillary thyroid cancer or a benign thyroid nodule (not recorded which). Some clones in this sample may be carry-over from other donors' samples. The CDR3 protein is CASSYSGRWGGTGELFF. The CDR3, as DNA: TGTGCCAGCAGTTACTCGGGCCGTTGGGGGGGCACCGGGGAGCTGTTTTTT.